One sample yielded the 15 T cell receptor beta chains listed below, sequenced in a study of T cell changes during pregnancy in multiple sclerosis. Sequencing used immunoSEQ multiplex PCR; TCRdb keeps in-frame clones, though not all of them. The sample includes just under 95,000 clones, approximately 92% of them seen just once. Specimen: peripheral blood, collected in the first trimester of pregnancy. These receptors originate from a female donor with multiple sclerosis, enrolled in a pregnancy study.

In DNA, the CDR3 is TGTGCCAGCTCCCCCCCTAGCAGAAAAGAGACCCAGTACTTC. Encoded protein: CASSPPSRKETQYF. V gene TRBV18 combines with J gene TRBJ2-5, with a possible D match to TRBD2 (5 bases). Germline V gene lookup returns CDR1 KGHSH and CDR2 LQKENI. V lost 6 bases, J lost 3 bases, and 14 bases lay in between. The CDR3 extends over 14 amino acids. The complete variable domain, with remaining parts taken from reference TRBV18 and TRBJ2-5, reads NAGVMQNPRHLVRRRGQEARLRCSPMKGHSHVYWYRQLPEEGLKFMVYLQKENIIDESGMPKERFSAEFPKEGPSILRIQQVVRGDSAAYFCASSPPSRKETQYFGPGTRLLVL.

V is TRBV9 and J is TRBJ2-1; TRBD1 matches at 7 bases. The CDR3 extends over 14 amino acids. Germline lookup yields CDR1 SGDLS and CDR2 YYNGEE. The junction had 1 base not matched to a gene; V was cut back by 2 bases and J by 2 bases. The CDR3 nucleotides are TGTGCCAGCAGCGTGGGACAGCCCTACAATGAGCAGTTCTTC. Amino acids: CASSVGQPYNEQFF.

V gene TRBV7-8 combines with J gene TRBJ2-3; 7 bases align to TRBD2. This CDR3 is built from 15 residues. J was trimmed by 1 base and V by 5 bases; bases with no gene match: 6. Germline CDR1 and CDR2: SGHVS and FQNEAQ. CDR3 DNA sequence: TGTGCCAGCAGCCCCCTCGCGGGAGGCACAGATACGCAGTATTTT. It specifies CASSPLAGGTDTQYF.

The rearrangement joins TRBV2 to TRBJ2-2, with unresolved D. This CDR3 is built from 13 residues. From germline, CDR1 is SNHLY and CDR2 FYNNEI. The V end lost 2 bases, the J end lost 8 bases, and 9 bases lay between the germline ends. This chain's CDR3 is CASSEKRLGELFF. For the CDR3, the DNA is TGTGCCAGCAGTGAAAAGCGATTGGGGGAGCTGTTTTTT.

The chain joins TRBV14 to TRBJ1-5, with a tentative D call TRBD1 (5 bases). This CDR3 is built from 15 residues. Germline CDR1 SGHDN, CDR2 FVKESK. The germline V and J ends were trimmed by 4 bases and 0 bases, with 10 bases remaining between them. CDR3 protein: CASSPGGYSNQPQHF. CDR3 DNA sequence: TGTGCCAGCAGCCCCGGGGGATATAGCAATCAGCCCCAGCATTTT.

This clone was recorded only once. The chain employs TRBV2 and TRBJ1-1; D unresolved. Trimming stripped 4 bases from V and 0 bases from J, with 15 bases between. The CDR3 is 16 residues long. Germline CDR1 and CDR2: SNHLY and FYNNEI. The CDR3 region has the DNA TGTGCCAGCAGTGTGGGAGGAAGACAACTGAACACTGAAGCTTTCTTT. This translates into CASSVGGRQLNTEAFF.

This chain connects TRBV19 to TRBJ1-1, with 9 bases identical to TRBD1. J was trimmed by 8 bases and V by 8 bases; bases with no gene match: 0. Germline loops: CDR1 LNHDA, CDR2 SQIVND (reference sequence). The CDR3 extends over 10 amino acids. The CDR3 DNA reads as TGTGCCAGTGGACAGGGGGAAGCTTTCTTT. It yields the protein CASGQGEAFF.

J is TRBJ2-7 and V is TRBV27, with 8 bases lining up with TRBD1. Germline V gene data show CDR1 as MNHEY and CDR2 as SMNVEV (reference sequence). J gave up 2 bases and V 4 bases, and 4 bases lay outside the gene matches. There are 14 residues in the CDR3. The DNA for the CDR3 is TGTGCCAGCAGTTCAACAGGGGGTGCCTACGAGCAGTACTTC. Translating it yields CASSSTGGAYEQYF.

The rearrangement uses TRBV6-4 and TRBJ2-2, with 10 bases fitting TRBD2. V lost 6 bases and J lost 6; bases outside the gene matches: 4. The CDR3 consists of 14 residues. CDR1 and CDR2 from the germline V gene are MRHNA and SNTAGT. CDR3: CASRGLAGAGELFF. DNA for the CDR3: TGTGCCAGCAGAGGGCTAGCGGGAGCCGGGGAGCTGTTTTTT.

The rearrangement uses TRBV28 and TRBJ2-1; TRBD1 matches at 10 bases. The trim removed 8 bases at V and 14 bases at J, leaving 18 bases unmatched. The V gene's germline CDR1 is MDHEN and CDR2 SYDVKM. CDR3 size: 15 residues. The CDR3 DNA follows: TGTGCCAGCTCGACAGGGGGCCAAGGAGCGGGAGACGAGTTCTTC. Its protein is CASSTGGQGAGDEFF.

The CDR3 DNA reads as TGTGCCAGCAGTGTACAACTCAGGGGGTTAGGGTACGAGCAGTACTTC. Protein product: CASSVQLRGLGYEQYF. The V gene is TRBV25-1, the J gene TRBJ2-7, with 7 bases lining up with TRBD1. Unmatched junction bases numbered 13, after V lost 4 bases and J lost 4 bases. Per germline, CDR1 MGHDK and CDR2 SYGVNS. CDR3 length: 16 residues.

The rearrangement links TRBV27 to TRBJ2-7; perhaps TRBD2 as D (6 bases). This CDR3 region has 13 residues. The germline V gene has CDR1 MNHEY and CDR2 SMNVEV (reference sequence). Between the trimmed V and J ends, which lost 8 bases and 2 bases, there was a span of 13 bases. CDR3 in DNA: TGTGCCAGCCGGGACTCGGGAGCCTACGAGCAGTACTTC. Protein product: CASRDSGAYEQYF.

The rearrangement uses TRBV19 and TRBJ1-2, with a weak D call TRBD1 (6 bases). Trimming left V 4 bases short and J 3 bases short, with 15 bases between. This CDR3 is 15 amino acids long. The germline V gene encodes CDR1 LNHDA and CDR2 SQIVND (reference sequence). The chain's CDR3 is CASSNHGGLDYGYTF. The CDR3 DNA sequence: TGTGCCAGTAGTAATCACGGGGGGCTGGACTATGGCTACACCTTC.

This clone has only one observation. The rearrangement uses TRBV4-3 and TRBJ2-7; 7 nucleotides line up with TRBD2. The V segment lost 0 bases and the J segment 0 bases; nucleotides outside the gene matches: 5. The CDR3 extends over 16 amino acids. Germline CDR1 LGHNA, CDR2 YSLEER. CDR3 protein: CASSQDPGGISYEQYF. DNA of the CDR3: TGCGCCAGCAGCCAAGACCCCGGGGGGATCTCCTACGAGCAGTACTTC.

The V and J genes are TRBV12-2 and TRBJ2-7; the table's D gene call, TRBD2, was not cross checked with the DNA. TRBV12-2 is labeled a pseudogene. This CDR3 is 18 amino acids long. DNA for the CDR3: TGTGCAAGTCGCTGGCGGAGGACTAGCGGGAGGGGAGGGGGCGAGCAGTACTTC. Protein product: CASRWRRTSGRGGGEQYF.